The source of this T cell receptor beta chain is a study of blood T cell repertoires in COVID-19. Study summary: Both acute and convalescent COVID-19 samples were obtained from the United States, Italy and Spain. T cells, B-cell-depleted T cells, or PBMCs provided the cDNA or gDNA that served as material.

Assay used: immunoSEQ multiplex PCR; TCRdb lists only in-frame clones, some missing. This repertoire shows roughly 140,000 clones, about four fifths found once; its top ten account for about 0.58%. Germline-derived CDR1 and CDR2 are SQVTM and ANQGSEA. The V gene end was trimmed by 3 bases and the J gene end by 5 bases; junction bases not matched to a gene: 9. The CDR3 runs to 14 residues. This clonotype was sampled from a man aged 55 to 70 with acute or convalescent COVID-19. The sample consisted of peripheral blood. The chain recombines TRBV29-1 with TRBJ1-2; 7 bases are shared with TRBD1. CDR3 DNA: TGCAGCGTTGACGGGAAGGGGGCGCGATATGGCTACACCTTC. It is translated as CSVDGKGARYGYTF.